The sequence of this T cell receptor (beta chain) was determined in a study of blood T cell repertoires in COVID-19. The wider study: There were acute and convalescent COVID-19 samples, and they came from the United States, Italy and Spain. Sources were T cells, B-cell-depleted T cells, or PBMCs; the material itself was cDNA or gDNA.

As originally analysed: Scientists estimated how many nucleated cells there were by amplifying reference gene primers. TCRdb's table, derived via immunoSEQ multiplex PCR, lists solely in-frame clones and lacks some. The D gene and trimming were derived from the DNA, and the V and J assignments and clone size from that table. Among 90,000 to 150,000 clones listed, about four fifths were seen once. The V end lost 7 bases, the J end lost 0 bases, and 15 bases lay between the germline ends. The length of the CDR3 is 15 residues. Looked up from germline, CDR1 is LNHDA and CDR2 is SQIVND (reference sequence).

Sequenced: peripheral blood. This chain joins TRBV19 and TRBJ1-1; no clear D. This receptor was identified in a human donor in a cohort sampled during active COVID-19. CDR3 nucleotide sequence: TGTGCCAGTACCTCCGGCGGAGTCATGAACACTGAAGCTTTCTTT. Translation gives CASTSGGVMNTEAFF.